The next 5 T cell receptor beta chains were all read from a single sample in a study of T cells in localized non-small cell lung cancer. Sequenced by immunoSEQ multiplex PCR; TCRdb stores in-frame clones only, minus some. The repertoire has about 82,000 clones, roughly 75% of them found once; the top ten carry roughly a fifth. The sample was PBMCs, taken before any cancer treatment. These receptors all come from a man aged 35-69 years with stage II squamous cell lung carcinoma.

The V call is TRBV28, the J call TRBJ2-2; possible D gene TRBD2, 5 bases. The CDR3 spans 13 residues. Trimming took off 5 bases at V and 4 bases at J, with 8 bases between the two ends. The germline CDR1 and CDR2 sequences are MDHEN and SYDVKM. The DNA of the CDR3 is TGTGCCAGCAGTGACGGAGGCACCGGGGAGCTGTTTTTT. Its translation is CASSDGGTGELFF. Full variable domain (rest looked up from reference TRBV28 and TRBJ2-2): DVKVTQSSRYLVKRTGEKVFLECVQDMDHENMFWYRQDPGLGLRLIYFSYDVKMKEKGDIPEGYSVSREKKERFSLILESASTNQTSMYLCASSDGGTGELFFGEGSRLTVL.

The chain recombines TRBV11-3 with TRBJ2-5; no clear D gene. Germline CDR1 reads SGHNT; CDR2 reads YENEEA. The CDR3 length is 13 residues. V was cut by 3 bases and J by 4 bases, with 9 bases left in between. The CDR3 here is CASSFTRSETQYF. The DNA of the CDR3 is TGTGCCAGCAGCTTCACGCGTTCAGAGACCCAGTACTTC.

This sequence joins TRBV19 and TRBJ1-1; 7 nucleotides line up with TRBD1. V was pared by 5 bases and J by 3 bases, with 3 bases of the junction left unmatched. The CDR3 consists of 13 residues. Germline V gives CDR1 LNHDA, CDR2 SQIVND (reference sequence). CDR3 DNA sequence: TGTGCCAGTAGTGACAGGGCGGACACTGAAGCTTTCTTT. Protein product: CASSDRADTEAFF.

This chain links TRBV28 with TRBJ2-1; 10 positions match TRBD2. This CDR3 has 16 residues. Trimming cost V 8 bases and J 1 base; bases outside gene matches: 8. Germline-derived CDR1 and CDR2 are MDHEN and SYDVKM. The CDR3 here is CASSPSSGSSYNEQFF. In nucleotides, the CDR3 is TGTGCCAGCTCACCCTCTAGCGGGAGTTCCTACAATGAGCAGTTCTTC.

The chain combines TRBV4-3 with TRBJ1-2; no clear D gene. This CDR3 region has 14 residues. V was clipped by 0 bases and J by 4 bases, with 9 bases between them. The germline gives CDR1 LGHNA, CDR2 YSLEER. CDR3 coding DNA: TGCGCCAGCAGCCAAGACGGGCAGCTCTATGGCTACACCTTC. Translating it yields CASSQDGQLYGYTF.